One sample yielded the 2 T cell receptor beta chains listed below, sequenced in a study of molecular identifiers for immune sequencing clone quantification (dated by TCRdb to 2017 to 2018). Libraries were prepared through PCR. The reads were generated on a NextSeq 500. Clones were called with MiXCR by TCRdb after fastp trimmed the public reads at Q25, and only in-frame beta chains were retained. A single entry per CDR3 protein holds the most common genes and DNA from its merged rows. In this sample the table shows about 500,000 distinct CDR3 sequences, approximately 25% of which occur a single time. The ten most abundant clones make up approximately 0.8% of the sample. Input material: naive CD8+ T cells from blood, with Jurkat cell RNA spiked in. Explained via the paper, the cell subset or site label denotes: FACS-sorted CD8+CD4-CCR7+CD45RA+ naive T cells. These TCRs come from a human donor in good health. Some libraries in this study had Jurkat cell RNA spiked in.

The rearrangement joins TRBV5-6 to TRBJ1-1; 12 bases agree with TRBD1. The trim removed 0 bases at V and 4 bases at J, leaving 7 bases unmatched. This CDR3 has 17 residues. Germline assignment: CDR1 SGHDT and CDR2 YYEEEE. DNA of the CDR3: TGTGCCAGCAGCTTGGAGGGACAGGGGGCTTGGGGCACTGAAGCTTTCTTT. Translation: CASSLEGQGAWGTEAFF.

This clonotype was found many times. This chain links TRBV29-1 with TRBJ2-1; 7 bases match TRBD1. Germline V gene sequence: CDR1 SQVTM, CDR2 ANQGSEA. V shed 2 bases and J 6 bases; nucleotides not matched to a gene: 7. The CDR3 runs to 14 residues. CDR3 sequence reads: CSVEYRAGGNEQFF. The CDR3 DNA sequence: TGCAGCGTTGAATATAGGGCAGGGGGCAATGAGCAGTTCTTC.